These 5 T cell receptor beta chains came from one sample sequenced in a study of CD8 T cells in ankylosing spondylitis. TCRdb re-derived calls from the 5' RACE reads in MiXCR, one entry per CDR3 protein. The table shows approximately 100,000 distinct CDR3 sequences, with almost 8.5% occurring only once. The sample comprised blood, either unsorted or a sorted T cell fraction (not recorded which). The receptors shown here come from a male donor with ankylosing spondylitis or in good health (not recorded which).

This clonotype was detected a few times. The CDR3 DNA is TGTGCCAGCAGCTATCAGGGCTACGAGCAGTACTTC. It codes for CASSYQGYEQYF. The chain recombines TRBV5-4 with TRBJ2-7, with a possible D match to TRBD1 (5 bases). Trimming shortened V by 3 bases and J by 3 bases, and 7 bases separated the two germline ends. The CDR3 loop spans 12 amino acids. Germline V gene data show CDR1 as SGHNT and CDR2 as YYREEE (reference sequence).

As to this clonotype: A much larger clone lies a single base off, so this may be a read error. The chain recombines TRBV7-6 with TRBJ2-3; D remains ambiguous. Trimming cost V 3 bases and J 2 bases, with 12 bases left between them. Germline values: CDR1 SGHVS, CDR2 FNYEAQ. The CDR3 extends over 15 amino acids. This chain's CDR3 is CASSLRTVDTDTQYF. The CDR3 DNA sequence: TGTGCCAGCAGCTTGAGGACCGTTGACACAGATACGCAGTATTTT.

At least ten counts were recorded for this clonotype. The chain has TRBV9 and TRBJ1-1; the D is unclear. The length of the CDR3 is 15 residues. CDR1 is SGDLS and CDR2 is YYNGEE in the germline V gene. Trimming took off 0 bases at V and 1 base at J, with 10 bases between the two ends. The CDR3 protein is CASSVGWLGNTEAFF. CDR3 sequence (DNA): TGTGCCAGCAGCGTAGGATGGCTGGGGAACACTGAAGCTTTCTTT.

There are many counts of this clonotype. The gene calls are TRBV7-8 and TRBJ2-1; TRBD2 is a possible D gene (6 bases). Germline V lookup: CDR1 SGHVS, CDR2 FQNEAQ. The CDR3 length is 17 residues. Trimming left V 5 bases short and J 1 base short, with 18 bases between. Here the CDR3 DNA reads TGTGCCAGCAGCCAAGGCCGGAGGGCCGTGTCCTACAATGAGCAGTTCTTC. Translated: CASSQGRRAVSYNEQFF.

CDR3 bases: TGTGCCAGCAGTTATGGGGCATACGCGAACACCGGGGAGCTGTTTTTT. Residues: CASSYGAYANTGELFF. The chain carries TRBV6-5 and TRBJ2-2; weak D call: TRBD1 (5 bases). Germline V gene data show CDR1 as MNHEY and CDR2 as SVGAGI. V dropped 3 bases and J dropped 0 bases, with 11 bases sitting between them. CDR3 length: 16 amino acids.